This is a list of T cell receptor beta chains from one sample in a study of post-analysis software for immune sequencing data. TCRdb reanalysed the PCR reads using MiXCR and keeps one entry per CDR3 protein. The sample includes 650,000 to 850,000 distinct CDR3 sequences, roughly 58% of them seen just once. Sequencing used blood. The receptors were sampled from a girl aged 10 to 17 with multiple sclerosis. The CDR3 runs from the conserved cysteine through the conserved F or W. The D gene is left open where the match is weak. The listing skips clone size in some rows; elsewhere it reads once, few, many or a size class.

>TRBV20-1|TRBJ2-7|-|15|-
CSARAATKVADEQYF
TGCAGTGCTAGAGCCGCAACAAAGGTTGCCGACGAGCAGTACTTC
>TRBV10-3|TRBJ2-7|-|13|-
CAIGQMYSYEQYF
TGTGCCATCGGGCAGATGTACTCCTACGAGCAGTACTTC
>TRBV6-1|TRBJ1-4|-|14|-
CASAPRGRAAKLFF
TGTGCCAGCGCGCCCCGGGGTCGGGCTGCAAAACTGTTTTTT
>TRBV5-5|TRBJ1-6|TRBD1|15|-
CASSLRGGTDSPLHF
TGTGCCAGCAGCCTCAGGGGGGGGACCGATTCACCCCTCCACTTT
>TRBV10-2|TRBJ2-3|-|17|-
CASSDPVPKAPIDTQYF
TGCGCCAGCAGTGACCCGGTCCCCAAAGCGCCTATAGATACGCAGTATTTT
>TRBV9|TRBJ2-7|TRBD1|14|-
CASSATGKAYEQYF
TGTGCCAGCAGCGCGACAGGGAAGGCCTACGAGCAGTACTTC
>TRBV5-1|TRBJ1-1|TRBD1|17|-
CASSLGQGALLNTEAFF
TGCGCCAGCAGCCTCGGACAGGGGGCCCTACTGAACACTGAAGCTTTCTTT
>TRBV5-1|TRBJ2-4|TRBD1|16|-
CASSLMGQGAKNIQYF
TGCGCCAGCAGCTTGATGGGACAGGGGGCCAAAAACATTCAGTACTTC
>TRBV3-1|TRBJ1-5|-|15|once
CASSQDLQSNQPQHF
TGTGCCAGCAGCCAAGATCTACAAAGCAATCAGCCCCAGCATTTT
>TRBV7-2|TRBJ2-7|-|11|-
CASSLRDWEYF
TGTGCCAGCAGCTTAAGAGACTGGGAGTACTTC
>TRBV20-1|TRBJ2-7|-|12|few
CSAPHLSYEQYF
TGCAGTGCCCCGCATTTGAGCTACGAGCAGTACTTC
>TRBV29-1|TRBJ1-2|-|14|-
CSVPAVGVNYGYTF
TGCAGCGTTCCCGCGGTGGGCGTTAACTATGGCTACACCTTC
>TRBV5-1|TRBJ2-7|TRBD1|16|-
CASSLTPGTATYEQYF
TGCGCCAGCAGCTTGACTCCCGGGACAGCGACCTACGAGCAGTACTTC
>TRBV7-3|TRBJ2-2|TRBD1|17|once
CASSAPEQGANTGELFF
TGTGCCAGCAGCGCCCCCGAGCAGGGGGCGAACACCGGGGAGCTGTTTTTT
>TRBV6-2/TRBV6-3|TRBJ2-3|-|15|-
CASSYTQALTDTQYF
TGTGCCAGCAGTTACACTCAGGCCCTCACAGATACGCAGTATTTT
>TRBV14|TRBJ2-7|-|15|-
CASSYSFAGPYEQYF
TGTGCCAGCAGCTATAGCTTTGCGGGCCCCTACGAGCAGTACTTC
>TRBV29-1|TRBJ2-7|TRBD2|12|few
CSVASGSNEQYF
TGCAGCGTAGCTAGCGGGAGCAACGAGCAGTACTTC
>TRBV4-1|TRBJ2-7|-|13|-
CASSPQIFYEQYF
TGCGCCAGCAGCCCACAGATCTTTTACGAGCAGTACTTC
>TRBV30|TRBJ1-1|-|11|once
CAWSTNTEAFF
TGTGCCTGGAGTACGAACACTGAAGCTTTCTTT
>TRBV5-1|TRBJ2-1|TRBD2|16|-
CASSSGLAGGRDEQFF
TGCGCCAGCAGCTCCGGACTAGCGGGAGGTAGGGATGAGCAGTTCTTC
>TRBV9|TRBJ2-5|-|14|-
CASSLGPEQETQYF
TGTGCCAGCAGCCTAGGGCCAGAGCAAGAGACCCAGTACTTC
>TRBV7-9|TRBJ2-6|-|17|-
CASSSYGPIAGANVLTF
TGTGCCAGCAGCTCCTACGGGCCCATCGCTGGGGCCAACGTCCTGACTTTC
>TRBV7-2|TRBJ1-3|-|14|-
CASSRATVGNTIYF
TGTGCCAGCAGCCGCGCCACCGTAGGAAACACCATATATTTT
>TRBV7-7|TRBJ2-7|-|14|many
CAMESDSENYEQYF
TGTGCCATGGAATCCGACAGCGAAAACTACGAGCAGTACTTC
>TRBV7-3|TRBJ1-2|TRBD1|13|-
CASSPGQGISYTF
TGTGCCAGCAGCCCCGGACAGGGGATCAGCTACACCTTC
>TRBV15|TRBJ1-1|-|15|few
CATSRDKTWDTEAFF
TGTGCCACCAGCAGAGATAAGACCTGGGACACTGAAGCTTTCTTT
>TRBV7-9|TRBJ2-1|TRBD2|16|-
CASSSYGASGGNEQFF
TGTGCCAGCAGCTCGTATGGCGCTAGCGGGGGGAATGAGCAGTTCTTC
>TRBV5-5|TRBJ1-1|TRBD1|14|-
CASSLARGGLGAFF
TGTGCCAGCAGCTTGGCCAGAGGGGGCCTGGGAGCTTTCTTT
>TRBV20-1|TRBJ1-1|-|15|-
CSARRPTGLNTEAFF
TGCAGTGCTAGACGGCCGACAGGCCTGAACACTGAAGCTTTCTTT
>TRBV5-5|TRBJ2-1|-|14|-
CASSFVGSINEQFF
TGTGCCAGCAGCTTTGTCGGGAGTATAAATGAGCAGTTCTTC
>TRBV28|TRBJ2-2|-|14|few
CASSFQVRTGELFF
TGTGCCAGCAGTTTCCAGGTGCGGACCGGGGAGCTGTTTTTT
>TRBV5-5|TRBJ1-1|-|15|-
CASSWGQTLRAEAFF
TGTGCCAGCAGCTGGGGCCAGACGCTCAGAGCTGAAGCTTTCTTT
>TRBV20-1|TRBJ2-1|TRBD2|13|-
CSARDQSGRAKFF
TGCAGTGCTAGAGATCAGAGCGGGAGGGCCAAGTTCTTC
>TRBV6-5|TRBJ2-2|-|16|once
CASTRYPLANTGELFF
TGTGCCAGCACTCGGTATCCCCTCGCGAACACCGGGGAGCTGTTTTTT
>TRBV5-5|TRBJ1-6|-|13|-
CASSLVHERPLHF
TGTGCCAGCAGCTTGGTACATGAGAGACCCCTCCACTTT
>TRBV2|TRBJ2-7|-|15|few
CASKEESGGGLEQYF
TGTGCCAGCAAAGAAGAAAGTGGAGGGGGCCTAGAGCAGTACTTC